The clone carrying this T cell receptor beta chain has ten or more counts. The CDR3 loop spans 15 amino acids. The V gene end was trimmed by 5 bases and the J gene end by 4 bases; junction bases not matched to a gene: 8. The data are from a study of response to subunit inactivated influenza vaccine. TCRdb ran MiXCR on the RT-PCR reads and lists one entry per CDR3 protein. The sample yields about 170,000 distinct CDR3 sequences, 10% to 15% seen once. The data also belong to a second study, concerning T cells expressing NK-cell markers. That paper notes: 5'RACE template switching built TCR beta cDNA with unique molecular identifiers.

This chain joins TRBV12-3 or TRBV12-4 and TRBJ2-7; 10 nucleotides align to TRBD1. Material: CD8+ T cells sorted from PBMCs, obtained roughly 13 days after vaccination. The sequence was collected from a man aged 50 to 59 who received an inactivated influenza vaccine. The CDR3 protein is CASSQTGGAGYEQYF. DNA of the CDR3: TGTGCCAGCAGTCAGACAGGGGGCGCGGGGTACGAGCAGTACTTC.